These 7 T cell receptor beta chains came from one sample sequenced in a study of CD8 T cells in ankylosing spondylitis (dated by TCRdb to about 2017). The library was built by means of 5' RACE. The sequencer was an Illumina HiSeq 2500. TCRdb trimmed the raw reads at Q25, called clones with MiXCR and kept productive beta chains. Each CDR3 protein appears once, grouped with its most common genes and DNA. Recorded for this sample are under 400,000 distinct CDR3 sequences; around 10% of them occurred a single time. The ten largest clones take up 9.1% of the sample. Specimen: blood, either unsorted or a sorted T cell fraction (not recorded which). Receptor source: a female donor with ankylosing spondylitis or in good health (not recorded which).

This clonotype was observed a few times. The chain has TRBV11-2 and TRBJ2-1; a possible D gene is TRBD1 (6 bases). The germline V gene encodes CDR1 SGHAT and CDR2 FQNNGV. The CDR3 loop spans 16 amino acids. V lost 6 bases and J 5 bases, leaving 20 bases between the germline ends. The CDR3, as DNA: TGTGCCAGCAGGCGGCCAGGGGATAAGGGAGACAATGAGCAGTTCTTC. Translation gives CASRRPGDKGDNEQFF.

This clonotype was picked up many times. The chain joins TRBV10-3 to TRBJ1-3; 7 bases match TRBD1. In germline, CDR1 is ENHRY, CDR2 SYGVKD. The CDR3 runs to 16 residues. The V gene end was trimmed by 6 bases and the J gene end by 4 bases; junction bases not matched to a gene: 12. The CDR3 DNA follows: TGTGCCATCAGGGGAGACAGGGTAGCACCCGGAAACACCATATATTTT. It encodes CAIRGDRVAPGNTIYF.

This chain uses TRBV5-1 with TRBJ2-1; 7 bases fit TRBD2. Germline V CDR1 and CDR2: SGHRS, YFSETQ. Unmatched junction bases numbered 7, after V lost 4 bases and J lost 0 bases. The CDR3 covers 16 residues. CDR3: CASSDGGFSSYNEQFF. CDR3 DNA sequence: TGCGCCAGCAGCGACGGGGGGTTTAGCTCCTACAATGAGCAGTTCTTC.

This clonotype was counted many times. V gene TRBV20-1 combines with J gene TRBJ2-1, with 15 bases fitting TRBD2. The J segment lost 10 bases and the V segment lost 1 base, leaving 5 bases of the junction unmatched. CDR3 length equals 15 residues. Germline assignment: CDR1 DFQATT and CDR2 SNEGSKA (reference sequence). CDR3: CSARAGTSGGPEQFF. CDR3 coding DNA: TGCAGTGCTAGAGCCGGGACTAGCGGGGGGCCAGAGCAGTTCTTC.

This clonotype occurred many times. The chain recombines TRBV12-3 or TRBV12-4 with TRBJ2-3; 9 bases map to TRBD1. The ends lost 5 bases at V and 3 bases at J; junction bases unmatched: 6. The CDR3 has 15 amino acids. This CDR3 reads CASSPTGGLTDTQYF. The CDR3 DNA reads as TGTGCCAGCAGTCCGACAGGGGGTCTTACAGATACGCAGTATTTT.

This clonotype has at least ten counts. V is TRBV5-1 and J is TRBJ2-2; D call uncertain. V was pared by 1 base and J by 5 bases, with 6 bases between. The germline V gene has CDR1 SGHRS and CDR2 YFSETQ. CDR3 length: 13 residues. Here the CDR3 reads CASSLKRTGELFF. In nucleotides, the CDR3 is TGCGCCAGCAGCTTGAAGCGTACCGGGGAGCTGTTTTTT.

This clonotype has ten or more counts. V is TRBV16 and J is TRBJ1-4; D perhaps matches TRBD1 (5 bases). V dropped 6 bases and J dropped 3 bases, with 17 bases sitting between them. The germline CDR1 and CDR2 sequences are KGHSY and FQNENV. This CDR3 has 16 amino acids. The CDR3: CASRHDRDGSNEKLFF. The CDR3 coding sequence is TGTGCCAGCAGGCATGACCGGGACGGTTCTAATGAAAAACTGTTTTTT. Combining the CDR3 with reference TRBV16 and TRBJ1-4 gives the whole variable domain GEEVAQTPKHLVRGEGQKAKLYCAPIKGHSYVFWYQQVLKNEFKFLISFQNENVFDETGMPKERFSAKCLPNSPCSLEIQATKLEDSAVYFCASRHDRDGSNEKLFFGSGTQLSVL.